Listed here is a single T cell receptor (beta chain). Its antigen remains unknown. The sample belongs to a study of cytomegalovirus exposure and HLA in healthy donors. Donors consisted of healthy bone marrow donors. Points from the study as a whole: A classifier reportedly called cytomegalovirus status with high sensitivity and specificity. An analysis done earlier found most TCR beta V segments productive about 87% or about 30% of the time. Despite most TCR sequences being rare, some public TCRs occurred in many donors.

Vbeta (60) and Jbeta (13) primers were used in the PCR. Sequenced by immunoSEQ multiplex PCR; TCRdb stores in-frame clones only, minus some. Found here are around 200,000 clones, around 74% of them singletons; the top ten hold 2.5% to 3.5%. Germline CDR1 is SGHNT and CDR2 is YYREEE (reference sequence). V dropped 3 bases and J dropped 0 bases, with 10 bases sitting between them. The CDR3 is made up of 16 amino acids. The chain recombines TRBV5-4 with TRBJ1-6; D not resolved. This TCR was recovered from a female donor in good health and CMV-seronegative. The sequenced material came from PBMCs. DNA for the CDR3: TGTGCCAGCAGCTCCTCCCCCAGCTCCTATAATTCACCCCTCCACTTT. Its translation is CASSSSPSSYNSPLHF. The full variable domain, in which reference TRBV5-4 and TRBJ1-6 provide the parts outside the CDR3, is ETGVTQSPTHLIKTRGQQVTLRCSSQSGHNTVSWYQQALGQGPQFIFQYYREEENGRGNFPPRFSGLQFPNYSSELNVNALELDDSALYLCASSSSPSSYNSPLHFGNGTRLTVT.